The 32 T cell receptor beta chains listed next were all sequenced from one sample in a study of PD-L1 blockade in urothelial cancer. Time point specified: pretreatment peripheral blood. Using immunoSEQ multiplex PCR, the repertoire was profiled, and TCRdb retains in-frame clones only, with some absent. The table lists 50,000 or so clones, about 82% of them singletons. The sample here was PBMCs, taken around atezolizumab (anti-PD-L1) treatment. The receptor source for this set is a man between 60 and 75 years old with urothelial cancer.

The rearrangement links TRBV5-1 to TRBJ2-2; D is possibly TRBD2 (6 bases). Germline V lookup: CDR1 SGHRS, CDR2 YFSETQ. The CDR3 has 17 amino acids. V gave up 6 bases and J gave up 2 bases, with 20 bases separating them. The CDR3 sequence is CASNNLRAGLNTGELFF. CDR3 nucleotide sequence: TGCGCCAGCAACAATCTGAGGGCAGGACTAAACACCGGGGAGCTGTTTTTT.

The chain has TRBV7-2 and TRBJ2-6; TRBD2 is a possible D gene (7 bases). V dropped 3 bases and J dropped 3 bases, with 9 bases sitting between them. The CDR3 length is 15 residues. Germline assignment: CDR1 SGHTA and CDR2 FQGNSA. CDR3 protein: CASSFGGLGANVLTF. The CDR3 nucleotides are TGTGCCAGCAGCTTCGGGGGGCTTGGGGCCAACGTCCTGACTTTC.

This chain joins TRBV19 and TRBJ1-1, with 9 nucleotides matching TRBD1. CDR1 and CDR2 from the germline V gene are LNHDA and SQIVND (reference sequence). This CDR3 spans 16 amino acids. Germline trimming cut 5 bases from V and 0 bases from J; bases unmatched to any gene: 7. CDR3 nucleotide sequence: TGTGCCAGTAGTGCCCGGACAGGGGTCATGAACACTGAAGCTTTCTTT. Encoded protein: CASSARTGVMNTEAFF.

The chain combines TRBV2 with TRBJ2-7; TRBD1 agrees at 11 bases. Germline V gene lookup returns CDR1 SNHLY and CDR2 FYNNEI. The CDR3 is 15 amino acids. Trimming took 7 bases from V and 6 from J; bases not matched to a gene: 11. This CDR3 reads CASTLRTGGSGEQYF. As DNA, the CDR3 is TGTGCCAGCACCCTCAGGACAGGGGGCTCGGGCGAGCAGTACTTC.

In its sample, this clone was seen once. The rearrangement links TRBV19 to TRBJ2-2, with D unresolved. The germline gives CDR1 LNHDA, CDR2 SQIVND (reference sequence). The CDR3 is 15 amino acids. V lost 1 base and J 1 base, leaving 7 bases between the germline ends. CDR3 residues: CASSIVAGNTGELFF. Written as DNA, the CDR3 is TGTGCCAGTAGTATAGTGGCAGGGAACACCGGGGAGCTGTTTTTT.

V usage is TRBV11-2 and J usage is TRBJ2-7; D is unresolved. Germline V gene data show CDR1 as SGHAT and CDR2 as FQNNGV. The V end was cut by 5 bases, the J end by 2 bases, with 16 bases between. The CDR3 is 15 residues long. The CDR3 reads CASSTQAAATYEQYF. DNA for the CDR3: TGTGCCAGCAGCACCCAGGCTGCAGCAACCTACGAGCAGTACTTC.

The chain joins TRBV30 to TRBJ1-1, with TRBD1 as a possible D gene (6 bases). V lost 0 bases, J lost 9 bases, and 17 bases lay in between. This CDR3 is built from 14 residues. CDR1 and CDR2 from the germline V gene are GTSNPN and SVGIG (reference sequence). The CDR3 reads CAWSVFQRGGKAFF. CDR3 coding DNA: TGTGCCTGGAGTGTCTTCCAAAGAGGGGGTAAAGCTTTCTTT.

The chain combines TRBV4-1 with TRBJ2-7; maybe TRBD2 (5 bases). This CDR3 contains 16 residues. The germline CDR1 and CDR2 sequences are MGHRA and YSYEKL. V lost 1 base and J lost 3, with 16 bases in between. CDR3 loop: CASSQGLGAADYEQYF. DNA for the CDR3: TGCGCCAGCAGCCAAGGACTGGGAGCGGCAGACTACGAGCAGTACTTC.

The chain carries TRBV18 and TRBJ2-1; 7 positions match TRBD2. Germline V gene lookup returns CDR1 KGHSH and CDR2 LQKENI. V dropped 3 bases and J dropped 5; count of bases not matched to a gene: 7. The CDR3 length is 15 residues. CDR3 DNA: TGTGCCAGCTCACCCGGGGCTAGCGGAAACAATGAGCAGTTCTTC. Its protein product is CASSPGASGNNEQFF. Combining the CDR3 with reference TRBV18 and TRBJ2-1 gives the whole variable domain NAGVMQNPRHLVRRRGQEARLRCSPMKGHSHVYWYRQLPEEGLKFMVYLQKENIIDESGMPKERFSAEFPKEGPSILRIQQVVRGDSAAYFCASSPGASGNNEQFFGPGTRLTVL.

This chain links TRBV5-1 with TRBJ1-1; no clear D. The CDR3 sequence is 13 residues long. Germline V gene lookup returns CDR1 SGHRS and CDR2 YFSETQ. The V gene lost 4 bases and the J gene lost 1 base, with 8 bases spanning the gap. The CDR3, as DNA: TGCGCCAGCAGCCCCGGTGGGAACACTGAAGCTTTCTTT. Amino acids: CASSPGGNTEAFF.

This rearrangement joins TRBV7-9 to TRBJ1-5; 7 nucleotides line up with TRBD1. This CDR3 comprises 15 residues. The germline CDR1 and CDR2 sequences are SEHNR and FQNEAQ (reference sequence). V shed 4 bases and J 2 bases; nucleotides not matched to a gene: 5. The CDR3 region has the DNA TGTGCCAGCAGCTCACAGGGGAAGGGCAATCAGCCCCAGCATTTT. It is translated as CASSSQGKGNQPQHF.

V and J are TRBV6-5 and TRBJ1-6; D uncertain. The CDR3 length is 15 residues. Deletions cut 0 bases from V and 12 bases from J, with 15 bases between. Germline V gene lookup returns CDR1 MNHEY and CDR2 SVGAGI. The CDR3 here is CASSYSGPVPGPLHF. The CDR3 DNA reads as TGTGCCAGCAGTTACTCGGGCCCGGTGCCTGGACCCCTCCACTTT.

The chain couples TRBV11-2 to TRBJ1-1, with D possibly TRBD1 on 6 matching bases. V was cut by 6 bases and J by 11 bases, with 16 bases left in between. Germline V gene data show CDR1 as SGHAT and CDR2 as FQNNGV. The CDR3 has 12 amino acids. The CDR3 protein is CASSSGAGDAFF. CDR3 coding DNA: TGTGCCAGCAGTTCAGGGGCCGGGGATGCTTTCTTT.

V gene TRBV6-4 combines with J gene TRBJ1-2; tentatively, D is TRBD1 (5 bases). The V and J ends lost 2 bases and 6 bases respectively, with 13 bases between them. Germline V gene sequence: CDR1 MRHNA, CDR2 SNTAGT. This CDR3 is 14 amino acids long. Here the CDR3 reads CASSDGQAGNGYTF. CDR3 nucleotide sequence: TGTGCCAGCAGTGACGGTCAGGCAGGGAATGGCTACACCTTC.

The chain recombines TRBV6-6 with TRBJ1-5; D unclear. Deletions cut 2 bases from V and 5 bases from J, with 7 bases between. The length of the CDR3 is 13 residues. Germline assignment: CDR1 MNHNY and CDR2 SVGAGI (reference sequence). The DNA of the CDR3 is TGTGCCAGCAGTTACGGAGAGGATCAGCCCCAGCATTTT. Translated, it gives CASSYGEDQPQHF.

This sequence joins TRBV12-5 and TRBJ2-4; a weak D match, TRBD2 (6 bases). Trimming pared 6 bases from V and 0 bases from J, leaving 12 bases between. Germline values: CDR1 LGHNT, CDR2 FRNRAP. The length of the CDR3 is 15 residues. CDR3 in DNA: TGTGCTAGTGGCCCTATGGGGGGAGCCAAAAACATTCAGTACTTC. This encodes CASGPMGGAKNIQYF. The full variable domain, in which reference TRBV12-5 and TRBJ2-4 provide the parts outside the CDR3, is DARVTQTPRHKVTEMGQEVTMRCQPILGHNTVFWYRQTMMQGLELLAYFRNRAPLDDSGMPKDRFSAEMPDATLATLKIQPSEPRDSAVYFCASGPMGGAKNIQYFGAGTRLSVL.

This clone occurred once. The chain's CDR3 is CASSRDRANSPLHF. The CDR3 DNA sequence: TGTGCCAGCAGTCGGGACAGGGCGAATTCACCCCTCCACTTT. The chain carries TRBV28 and TRBJ1-6; 9 nucleotides match TRBD1. CDR3 length equals 14 residues. J gave up 7 bases and V 5 bases, and 3 bases lay outside the gene matches. In germline, CDR1 is MDHEN, CDR2 SYDVKM. Drawing the rest from reference TRBV28 and TRBJ1-6, the complete variable domain is DVKVTQSSRYLVKRTGEKVFLECVQDMDHENMFWYRQDPGLGLRLIYFSYDVKMKEKGDIPEGYSVSREKKERFSLILESASTNQTSMYLCASSRDRANSPLHFGNGTRLTVT.

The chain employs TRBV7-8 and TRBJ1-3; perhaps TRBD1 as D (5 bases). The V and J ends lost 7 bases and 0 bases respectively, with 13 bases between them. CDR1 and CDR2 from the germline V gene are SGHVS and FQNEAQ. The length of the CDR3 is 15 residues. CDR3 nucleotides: TGTGCCAGCATCCCGACAGCGTCCTCTGGAAACACCATATATTTT. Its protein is CASIPTASSGNTIYF. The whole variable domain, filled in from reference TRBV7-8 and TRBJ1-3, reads GAGVSQSPRYKVAKRGQDVALRCDPISGHVSLFWYQQALGQGPEFLTYFQNEAQLDKSGLPSDRFFAERPEGSVSTLKIQRTQQEDSAVYLCASIPTASSGNTIYFGEGSWLTVV.

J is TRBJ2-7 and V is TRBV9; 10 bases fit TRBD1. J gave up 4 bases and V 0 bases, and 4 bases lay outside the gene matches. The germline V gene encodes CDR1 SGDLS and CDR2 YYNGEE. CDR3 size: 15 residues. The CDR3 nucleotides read TGTGCCAGCAGCGTAGATGGGACAGGGGTTTACGAGCAGTACTTC. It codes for CASSVDGTGVYEQYF.

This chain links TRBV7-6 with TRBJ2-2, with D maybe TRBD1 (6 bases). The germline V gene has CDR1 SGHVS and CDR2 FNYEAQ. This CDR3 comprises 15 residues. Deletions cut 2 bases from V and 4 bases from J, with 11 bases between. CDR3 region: CASSLLAQGTGELFF. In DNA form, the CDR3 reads TGTGCCAGCAGCTTATTAGCACAGGGCACCGGGGAGCTGTTTTTT. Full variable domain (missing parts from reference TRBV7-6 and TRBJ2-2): GAGVSQSPRYKVTKRGQDVALRCDPISGHVSLYWYRQALGQGPEFLTYFNYEAQQDKSGLPNDRFSAERPEGSISTLTIQRTEQRDSAMYRCASSLLAQGTGELFFGEGSRLTVL.

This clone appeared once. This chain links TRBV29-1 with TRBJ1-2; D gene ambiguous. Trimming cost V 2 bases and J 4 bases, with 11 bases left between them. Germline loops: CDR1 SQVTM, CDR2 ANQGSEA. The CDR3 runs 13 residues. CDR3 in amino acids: CSVEPRGTYGYTF. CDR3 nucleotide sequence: TGCAGCGTTGAACCGCGGGGTACCTATGGCTACACCTTC.

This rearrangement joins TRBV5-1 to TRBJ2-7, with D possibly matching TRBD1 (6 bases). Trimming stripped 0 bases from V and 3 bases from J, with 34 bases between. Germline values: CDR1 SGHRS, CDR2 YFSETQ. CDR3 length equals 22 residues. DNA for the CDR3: TGCGCCAGCAGCTTGGTTTACCCATTAAGGACAGTCCTGCAATCCAACGACTACGAGCAGTACTTC. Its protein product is CASSLVYPLRTVLQSNDYEQYF.

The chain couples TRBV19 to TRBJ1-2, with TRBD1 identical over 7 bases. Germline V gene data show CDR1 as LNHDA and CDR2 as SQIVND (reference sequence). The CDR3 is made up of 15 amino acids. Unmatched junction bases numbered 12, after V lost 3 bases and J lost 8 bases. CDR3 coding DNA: TGTGCCAGTAGTATGCCCCCGACAGGGATAAAAGGCTACACCTTC. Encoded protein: CASSMPPTGIKGYTF.

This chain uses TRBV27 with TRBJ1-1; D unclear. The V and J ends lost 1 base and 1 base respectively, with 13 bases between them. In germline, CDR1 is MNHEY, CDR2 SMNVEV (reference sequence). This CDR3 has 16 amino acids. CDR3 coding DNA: TGTGCCAGCAGTTTATTTCGGACTATTCCGAACACTGAAGCTTTCTTT. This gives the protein CASSLFRTIPNTEAFF.

The CDR3 is CASSSRTVKRDTQYF. The CDR3 coding sequence is TGTGCCAGCAGCTCTCGGACCGTTAAGCGGGATACGCAGTATTTT. This sequence joins TRBV5-4 and TRBJ2-3; tentative D call: TRBD2 (5 bases). From germline, CDR1 is SGHNT and CDR2 YYREEE (reference sequence). This CDR3 has 15 amino acids. Trimming left V 3 bases short and J 6 bases short, with 17 bases between.

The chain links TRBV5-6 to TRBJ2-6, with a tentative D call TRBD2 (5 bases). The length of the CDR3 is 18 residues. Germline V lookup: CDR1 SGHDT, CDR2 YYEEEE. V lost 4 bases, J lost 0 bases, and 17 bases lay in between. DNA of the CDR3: TGTGCCAGCAGCCTTGGGAGACTCCAACGCTCTGGGGCCAACGTCCTGACTTTC. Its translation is CASSLGRLQRSGANVLTF.

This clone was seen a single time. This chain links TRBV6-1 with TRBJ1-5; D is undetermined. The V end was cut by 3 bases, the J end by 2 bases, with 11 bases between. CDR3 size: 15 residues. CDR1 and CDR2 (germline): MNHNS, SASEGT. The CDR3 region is CASSDAARGNQPQHF. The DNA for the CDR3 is TGTGCCAGCAGTGATGCAGCCCGGGGCAATCAGCCCCAGCATTTT.

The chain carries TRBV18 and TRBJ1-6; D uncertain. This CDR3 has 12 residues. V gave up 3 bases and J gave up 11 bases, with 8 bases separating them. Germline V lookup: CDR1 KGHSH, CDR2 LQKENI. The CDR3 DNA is TGTGCCAGCTCACCGGCAGGTACACCCCTCCACTTT. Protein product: CASSPAGTPLHF.

CDR3 residues: CASSGTSGGNTGELFF. The CDR3 region has the DNA TGCGCCAGCAGCGGGACTAGCGGGGGGAACACCGGGGAGCTGTTTTTT. The V call is TRBV5-1, the J call TRBJ2-2, with 14 bases fitting TRBD2. CDR1 is SGHRS and CDR2 is YFSETQ in the germline V gene. The CDR3 extends over 16 amino acids. The V and J ends lost 4 bases and 1 base, in that order; junction bases with no gene match: 0. Filled out from reference TRBV5-1 and TRBJ2-2, the complete variable domain reads KAGVTQTPRYLIKTRGQQVTLSCSPISGHRSVSWYQQTPGQGLQFLFEYFSETQRNKGNFPGRFSGRQFSNSRSEMNVSTLELGDSALYLCASSGTSGGNTGELFFGEGSRLTVL.

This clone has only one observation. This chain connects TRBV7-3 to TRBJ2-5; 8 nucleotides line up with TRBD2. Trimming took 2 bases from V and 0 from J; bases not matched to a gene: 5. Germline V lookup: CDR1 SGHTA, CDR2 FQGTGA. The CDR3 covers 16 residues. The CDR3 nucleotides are TGTGCCAGCAGCTTATTTGGCGGGGGGAACCAAGAGACCCAGTACTTC. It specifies CASSLFGGGNQETQYF.

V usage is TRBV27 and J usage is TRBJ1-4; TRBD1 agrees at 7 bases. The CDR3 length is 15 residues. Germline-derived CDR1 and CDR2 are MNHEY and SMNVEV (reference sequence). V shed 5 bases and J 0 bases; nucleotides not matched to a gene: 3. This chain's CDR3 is CASSAQGATNEKLFF. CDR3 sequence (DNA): TGTGCCAGCAGTGCGCAGGGGGCAACTAATGAAAAACTGTTTTTT. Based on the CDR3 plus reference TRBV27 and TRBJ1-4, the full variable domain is EAQVTQNPRYLITVTGKKLTVTCSQNMNHEYMSWYRQDPGLGLRQIYYSMNVEVTDKGDVPEGYKVSRKEKRNFPLILESPSPNQTSLYFCASSAQGATNEKLFFGSGTQLSVL.

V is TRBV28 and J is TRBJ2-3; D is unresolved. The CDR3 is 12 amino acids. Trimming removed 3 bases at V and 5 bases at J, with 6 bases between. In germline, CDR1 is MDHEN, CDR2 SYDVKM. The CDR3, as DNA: TGTGCCAGCAGTTTCTCCGGAGATACGCAGTATTTT. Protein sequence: CASSFSGDTQYF.